The 19 T cell receptor beta chains in this list originate from one sample, sequenced in a study of T-cell reconstitution after alpha-beta-depleted transplantation in children. TCRbeta library preparation incorporated unique molecular identifiers. TCRdb analysed the PCR reads with MiXCR anew, one entry per CDR3 protein. The profile shows hundreds of thousands of distinct CDR3 sequences, under 20% of them singletons. The specimen comprised PBMCs, mostly from graft donor cells, sampled 360 days after TCRalphabeta/CD19-depleted stem cell transplant. These TCRs come from a male patient younger than 18 who had a stem cell transplant for acute lymphoblastic leukemia, so the T cells may come from the graft donor.

This clonotype has just a few counts. V is TRBV5-1 and J is TRBJ2-4, with TRBD2 identical over 9 bases. The CDR3 length is 18 residues. V gave up 6 bases and J gave up 1 base; unmatched junction bases: 14. CDR1 is SGHRS and CDR2 is YFSETQ in the germline V gene. CDR3 amino acids: CASIHRLAGLMAKNIQYF. The CDR3 coding sequence is TGCGCCAGCATACACCGGCTAGCGGGATTGATGGCCAAAAACATTCAGTACTTC.

In its sample, this clonotype was seen a few times. The rearrangement links TRBV20-1 to TRBJ1-2; D gene unclear. V shed 3 bases and J shed 0 bases, with 11 bases lying between them. CDR3 length: 14 amino acids. The germline CDR1 and CDR2 sequences are DFQATT and SNEGSKA (reference sequence). CDR3 DNA sequence: TGCAGTGCTAGGATGGCCGTAGCTAACTATGGCTACACCTTC. It translates to CSARMAVANYGYTF.

The chain couples TRBV5-1 to TRBJ1-5; 9 nucleotides line up with TRBD1. The CDR3 has 14 residues. V was pared by 2 bases and J by 6 bases, with 3 bases of the junction left unmatched. In germline, CDR1 is SGHRS, CDR2 YFSETQ. The CDR3 coding sequence is TGCGCCAGCAGCTTCGGGACAGGGTTTCAGCCCCAGCATTTT. Protein: CASSFGTGFQPQHF.

Written as DNA, the CDR3 is TGTGCCAGCAGTTACGAAGCGGGAGGGCGTAATGAGCAGTTCTTC. This gives the protein CASSYEAGGRNEQFF. The gene calls are TRBV6-5 and TRBJ2-1, with 10 nucleotides matching TRBD2. The CDR3 extends over 15 amino acids. CDR1 MNHEY and CDR2 SVGAGI come from the germline V gene. V dropped 2 bases and J dropped 7; count of bases not matched to a gene: 5.

This clonotype was found a few times. The V gene is TRBV5-1, the J gene TRBJ2-2; 11 nucleotides line up with TRBD2. The CDR3 has 18 amino acids. Germline V gives CDR1 SGHRS, CDR2 YFSETQ. J lost 1 base, V lost 1 base, and 6 bases had no gene match. CDR3 in amino acids: CASSLWLAGGRNTGELFF. For the CDR3, the DNA is TGCGCCAGCAGCTTGTGGCTAGCGGGAGGTCGGAACACCGGGGAGCTGTTTTTT.

This clonotype has ten or more counts. This chain uses TRBV5-1 with TRBJ2-1; TRBD2 matches 8 bases. Germline V gene data show CDR1 as SGHRS and CDR2 as YFSETQ. The CDR3 sequence is 17 residues long. V lost 0 bases and J lost 5; bases outside the gene matches: 10. The CDR3: CASSLGLGTRFHNEQFF. In nucleotides, the CDR3 is TGCGCCAGCAGCTTGGGCCTCGGGACTAGGTTCCACAATGAGCAGTTCTTC.

The V call is TRBV18, the J call TRBJ1-6, with 7 bases identical to TRBD1. Germline V gene sequence: CDR1 KGHSH, CDR2 LQKENI. With 6 bases clipped from V and 7 bases from J, the junction kept 9 bases outside the gene matches. The CDR3 runs 15 residues. The CDR3 reads CASSSHRGQNSPLHF. Here the CDR3 DNA reads TGTGCCAGCTCGTCCCACCGGGGACAGAATTCACCCCTCCACTTT.

This clonotype was counted only a few times. J is TRBJ2-7 and V is TRBV25-1; the D is unclear. The CDR3 length is 13 residues. The V end lost 0 bases, the J end lost 6 bases, and 9 bases lay between the germline ends. Germline CDR1 and CDR2: MGHDK and SYGVNS. This CDR3 is CASSEYGLLEQYF. Here the CDR3 DNA reads TGTGCCAGCAGTGAATATGGGTTACTCGAGCAGTACTTC.

This clonotype was recorded at least ten times. The chain is built from TRBV7-8 and TRBJ2-3, with a possible D match to TRBD2 (5 bases). V lost 4 bases, J lost 2 bases, and 13 bases lay in between. Germline V gene lookup returns CDR1 SGHVS and CDR2 FQNEAQ. The CDR3 length is 15 residues. This CDR3 is CASSSTRAYTDTQYF. The CDR3 bases are TGTGCCAGCAGCTCAACTAGAGCTTACACAGATACGCAGTATTTT. Combining the CDR3 with reference TRBV7-8 and TRBJ2-3 gives the whole variable domain GAGVSQSPRYKVAKRGQDVALRCDPISGHVSLFWYQQALGQGPEFLTYFQNEAQLDKSGLPSDRFFAERPEGSVSTLKIQRTQQEDSAVYLCASSSTRAYTDTQYFGPGTRLTVL.

This clonotype was observed a few times. The chain combines TRBV20-1 with TRBJ2-2; D is possibly TRBD2 (6 bases). The CDR3 is made up of 22 amino acids. Trimming stripped 0 bases from V and 6 bases from J, with 35 bases between. CDR1 is DFQATT, CDR2 SNEGSKA, per germline (reference sequence). The CDR3 spells CSARDLEGRPGLTRVLAGELFF. The CDR3 DNA reads as TGCAGTGCTAGAGATTTGGAGGGGCGACCGGGGTTGACCCGCGTTCTCGCCGGGGAGCTGTTTTTT.

CDR3 bases: TGTGCCAGCAGCTCGACAGGGGCGGTCAACTATGGCTACACCTTC. It encodes CASSSTGAVNYGYTF. The rearrangement joins TRBV5-6 to TRBJ1-2; 8 bases line up with TRBD1. V was pared by 3 bases and J by 2 bases, with 6 bases of the junction left unmatched. There are 15 residues in the CDR3. The germline gives CDR1 SGHDT, CDR2 YYEEEE.

This clonotype was picked up many times. This rearrangement joins TRBV7-2 to TRBJ1-2; tentatively, D is TRBD1 (5 bases). This CDR3 is 15 amino acids long. Trimming pared 2 bases from V and 8 bases from J, leaving 18 bases between. Germline CDR1 is SGHTA and CDR2 is FQGNSA. The CDR3 is CASSLTGPTSFGYTF. CDR3 sequence (DNA): TGTGCCAGCAGCTTAACGGGGCCCACCTCCTTCGGCTACACCTTC. The whole variable domain, remainder taken from reference TRBV7-2 and TRBJ1-2, is GAGVSQSPSNKVTEKGKDVELRCDPISGHTALYWYRQSLGQGLEFLIYFQGNSAPDKSGLPSDRFSAERTGGSVSTLTIQRTQQEDSAVYLCASSLTGPTSFGYTFGSGTRLTVV.

This chain joins TRBV15 and TRBJ2-7, with 7 bases aligning to TRBD1. The CDR3 loop spans 14 amino acids. J was trimmed by 0 bases and V by 3 bases; bases with no gene match: 2. CDR1 LNHNV and CDR2 YYDKDF come from the germline V gene (reference sequence). CDR3 coding DNA: TGTGCCACCAGCAGCGGACAGGTCTCCTACGAGCAGTACTTC. It encodes CATSSGQVSYEQYF. Looking up the rest from reference TRBV15 and TRBJ2-7 gives the full variable domain: DAMVIQNPRYQVTQFGKPVTLSCSQTLNHNVMYWYQQKSSQAPKLLFHYYDKDFNNEADTPDNFQSRRPNTSFCFLDIRSPGLGDTAMYLCATSSGQVSYEQYFGPGTRLTVT.

This clonotype has a handful of counts. The genes are TRBV7-7 and TRBJ2-2; D not certain. V dropped 5 bases and J dropped 6 bases, with 10 bases sitting between them. CDR1 and CDR2 from the germline V gene are SSHAT and FNYEAQ (reference sequence). This CDR3 contains 13 residues. The CDR3: CASSPQMAGELFF. The CDR3 region has the DNA TGTGCCAGCAGCCCTCAGATGGCCGGGGAGCTGTTTTTT.

This clonotype was detected only once. V is TRBV20-1 and J is TRBJ2-3, with unresolved D. Germline CDR1 and CDR2: DFQATT and SNEGSKA (reference sequence). Trimming pared 0 bases from V and 4 bases from J, leaving 8 bases between. The CDR3 covers 13 residues. The CDR3 DNA sequence: TGCAGTGCTAGAGATCGCGCGTCAGATACGCAGTATTTT. Translated, it gives CSARDRASDTQYF.

J is TRBJ2-7 and V is TRBV12-3 or TRBV12-4; 13 positions agree with TRBD2. This CDR3 spans 14 amino acids. V shed 6 bases and J 5 bases; nucleotides not matched to a gene: 4. The CDR3 protein is CASSWTSGSNEQYF. CDR3 in DNA: TGTGCCAGCAGCTGGACTAGCGGGAGCAACGAGCAGTACTTC.

The V call is TRBV3-1, the J call TRBJ2-1, with 10 bases fitting TRBD2. V gave up 5 bases and J gave up 0 bases; unmatched junction bases: 10. Germline V lookup: CDR1 LGHDT, CDR2 YNNKEL (reference sequence). The CDR3 contains 18 residues. The CDR3 DNA is TGTGCCAGCAGCTCGGGACTAGCGTCTAAACGCTCCTACAATGAGCAGTTCTTC. It is translated as CASSSGLASKRSYNEQFF.

This clonotype has only a few counts. The chain carries TRBV25-1 and TRBJ2-1; D is possibly TRBD1 (7 bases). There are 15 residues in the CDR3. V was cut by 5 bases and J by 10 bases, with 21 bases left in between. Germline V lookup: CDR1 MGHDK, CDR2 SYGVNS. CDR3 DNA: TGTGCCAGCAGTCCAGGAGGGACAGTGATGGAGGAGCAGTTCTTC. It codes for CASSPGGTVMEEQFF. Drawing the rest from reference TRBV25-1 and TRBJ2-1, the complete variable domain is EADIYQTPRYLVIGTGKKITLECSQTMGHDKMYWYQQDPGMELHLIHYSYGVNSTEKGDLSSESTVSRIRTEHFPLTLESARPSHTSQYLCASSPGGTVMEEQFFGPGTRLTVL.

The chain recombines TRBV20-1 with TRBJ2-7; no firm D call. This CDR3 contains 14 residues. Germline lookup yields CDR1 DFQATT and CDR2 SNEGSKA (reference sequence). The V end was cut by 3 bases, the J end by 4 bases, with 16 bases between. The DNA for the CDR3 is TGCAGTGCTAGGTCCCCACTGAGCCCGTACGAGCAGTACTTC. As protein: CSARSPLSPYEQYF.